The 4 T cell receptor beta chains below come from one sample, sequenced in a study of low-dose radiotherapy and immunotherapy resistance in tumors. Time point denoted: after trial treatment. Treatment noted: LDRT plus nivolumab, ipilimumab, low-dose cyclophosphamide and aspirin (RACIN trial). First-strand cDNA used TRAV- and TRBV-specific primers, covering alpha and beta chains. TCRs were amplified for roughly 20 PCR cycles with a constant-region primer and V-primer adapter. TCRdb processed the reads anew with MiXCR; each CDR3 protein has one entry. The repertoire holds 65,000 to 85,000 distinct CDR3 sequences, with 15% to 20% as singletons. The specimen was PBMCs, collected after low-dose radiotherapy plus immunotherapy. Receptor source: a male donor with prostate cancer.

Notes on this clonotype: A far larger clone is just one base off, so this is likely a read error. Here the CDR3 DNA reads TGTGCCAGCTGTTACTCGAGCGGCAATGAGCAGTTCTTC. This translates into CASCYSSGNEQFF. The rearrangement uses TRBV6-6 and TRBJ2-1, with D tentatively TRBD2 (5 bases). The CDR3 is 13 residues long. CDR1 MNHNY and CDR2 SVGAGI come from the germline V gene (reference sequence).

This clonotype was detected ten times or more. J is TRBJ1-2 and V is TRBV12-3 or TRBV12-4; 9 nucleotides align to TRBD1. The CDR3 length is 13 residues. The ends lost 5 bases at V and 7 bases at J; junction bases unmatched: 5. The CDR3 loop reads CASSITGGRGYTF. The DNA for the CDR3 is TGTGCCAGCAGTATCACAGGGGGCCGTGGCTACACCTTC.

This clonotype was seen repeatedly, ten times or more. V gene TRBV7-9 combines with J gene TRBJ1-1; D is uncertain. The V and J ends lost 1 base and 3 bases respectively, with 15 bases between them. Germline loops: CDR1 SEHNR, CDR2 FQNEAQ (reference sequence). CDR3 size: 16 residues. CDR3 in DNA: TGTGCCAGCAGCTTAGTAGGCGTCGCGTCGGACACTGAAGCTTTCTTT. It encodes CASSLVGVASDTEAFF.

This clonotype was detected ten times or more. The chain is built from TRBV30 and TRBJ2-3; 8 positions match TRBD2. The CDR3 extends over 13 amino acids. The ends lost 5 bases at V and 4 bases at J; junction bases unmatched: 5. Germline CDR1 reads GTSNPN; CDR2 reads SVGIG (reference sequence). CDR3 DNA: TGTGCCTGGCAGCGGGAGCCTTCAGATACGCAGTATTTT. Its translation: CAWQREPSDTQYF.